The source of this TCR beta chain is a study of cytomegalovirus exposure and HLA in healthy donors (dated by TCRdb to 2016 to 2017). About the investigation overall: In an earlier analysis of fewer than 750 of the donors, about 260 Gb of sequence data and 117 million unique TCR beta sequences from roughly 180 million T cells were reported. Genome-wide SNP genotypes for about 65% of the roughly 670 donors were used in a later genetic analysis, which treated that subset as a discovery cohort. The study used immunosequencing to profile the T cell repertoires of under 700 subjects and linked those repertoires to cytomegalovirus serostatus. The genetic ancestry cluster associated with self-reported Caucasian donors included roughly 84% of the roughly 400 genotyped donors. Because of strong linkage in the cohort, five DR-DQ haplotypes were treated as single units for association and clustering. Donor age, sex, ethnicity and CMV serostatus were collected together with the repertoire data. The study aimed to test whether signatures of past pathogen exposure could be identified by cataloging public T cell receptors. In a later analysis, previously published TCR beta repertoires from several hundred donors were re-analyzed and high-resolution HLA genotyping was added so that TCR occurrence patterns could be studied. The number of donors typed differed by locus, with roughly 620-630 for A, B, C, DRB1 and DQB1, more than 500 for DQA1, 600 to 610 for DPA1, and around 450 for DPB1. Rather than using new phenotypic data, the later analysis identified candidate immune exposures from TCR beta sequences and from how often those sequences occurred across donors. A separate validation cohort of over a hundred different subjects was used in addition to the approximately 670-subject first cohort. An earlier analysis of around 580 of the donors used high-throughput TCR beta sequencing to judge whether each TCR beta V gene segment behaved as functional or pseudogenic. On average, around 240,000 unique TCR beta nucleotide sequences were sequenced per donor among a few hundred genotyped donors of the cohort, with roughly 18% of those sequences being non-productive. Approximately 310 gigabases of sequencing data and 75 million to 85 million unique TCR sequences made up an early release that covered about 640 HLA-typed donors. Class I and class II HLA loci were covered by the typing at four-digit resolution. To predict cytomegalovirus infection status, the study combined high-throughput TCR immunosequencing, statistical association of individual TCRs with disease status, and machine learning. Every discovery cohort repertoire had been produced on one sequencing platform.

The study at large found these results: Strong co-occurrence of HLA alleles, especially DR and DQ, made assigning TCR associations to individual alleles difficult. The cohort was sequenced for TCR beta chains only, and without alpha or paired-chain data the features that could be detected were limited. In an earlier analysis of around 600 of the donors, most TCR beta V segments were observed in productive rearrangements about 87% or about 30% of the time, broadly matching IMGT annotations. Compared with equally common non-associated chains, HLA-associated TCR beta chains in a later analysis were more clonally expanded and had lower generation probabilities. Because counts were too low, 15 to 20 rarely observed V segments, including chromosome 9 orphons, were excluded from the earlier analysis of 587 of the donors. A later analysis associated about 17,000 TCR beta sequences with specific HLA alleles at a false discovery rate of 0.05. The study gave a list of about 170 TCR beta chains associated with cytomegalovirus. According to a later analysis, most CMV-associated TCR beta chains appeared to be HLA-restricted, and the HLA associations seemed to be driven largely by CMV exposure. Several of the top co-occurrence clusters appeared to be linked to parvovirus B19, influenza, CMV and Epstein-Barr virus, according to a later analysis. CMV serostatus was the only immune exposure information available for the cohort. Linkage disequilibrium might explain the correlated functional status among segregating V segments, but an unknown experimental factor could not be ruled out. In vitro tests confirmed that a few of the cytomegalovirus-associated TCR beta chains recognize cytomegalovirus antigens. A further reported finding was that TCR beta sequences accurately predicted the HLA-A and HLA-B alleles for most subjects in the first cohort. V-gene and J-gene trimming of TCR beta chains was associated with a missense DCLRE1C variant in a later genetic analysis, and the association was replicated in an independent cohort. The presence/absence analyses assumed that sequencing depth was roughly uniform across donors, and that assumption may not be true. A later genetic analysis reported fewer N-insertions in productive TCRs among donors in an Asian-associated ancestry cluster than the roughly 620-donor mean. Because some donors lacked HLA typing at each locus, the association tests relied only on the typed subset. Cytomegalovirus status was reported to be diagnosed by the classifier with high specificity and sensitivity in both the original and validation cohorts. The authors suggested that the approach could potentially be extended to other disease states and immunological phenotypes. Most TCR sequences were observed very rarely across donors, whereas some public TCRs were present in many individuals. Because the 87-base-pair reads could not distinguish some IMGT-functional V segments, including TRBV6-2 and TRBV6-3, those segments were excluded. A cluster of highly shared sequence variants was judged likely to be a technical artifact of the sequencing pipeline. In a later analysis, the rate of TCR association differed among HLA loci, with DRB1 alleles having the most associated TCRs and HLA-C alleles having the fewest.

This clone was found once. The clone's antigen remains unknown. Base-call qualities are not available, and no considerably larger clone is one nucleotide away. The cohort consisted of more than 650 healthy bone marrow donors. At the time of sampling, all cohort members were nominally healthy, though unrecorded immune exposures were likely present. The donor tested CMV seronegative and was one of the 352 seronegative cohort members. Every donor gave a peripheral blood sample, and the peripheral blood mononuclear cells from that sample were used for TCR beta sequencing. The Qiagen DNeasy Blood Extraction Kit was used to extract genomic DNA from the blood cell samples. The germline V gene provides CDR1 MGHDK and CDR2 SYGVNS. The CDR3 runs 12 amino acids, cysteine and phenylalanine included. Kept here is only the CDR3 DNA, which spans 36 bases and is read in frame from base 1. V is cut by 6 bases and J by 4 bases, and the space between the germline ends is 9 bases.

Preparation of the library involved the immunoSEQ multiplex PCR assay. The multiplex PCR relied on a mix of 60 forward primers for TCR Vbeta segments and 13 reverse primers for TCR Jbeta segments. A multiplex PCR assay on genomic DNA amplified the CDR3 region of rearranged TCR beta genes. Amplified TCR beta libraries were sequenced as 87-base-pair reads on the Illumina HiSeq System. As for how the authors treated the data: A later analysis counted about 80 million unique TCR beta chains across the 500 to 850 repertoires, and some 11 million of these chains were shared by at least two donors. Raw reads were error-corrected and collapsed into unique sequences with a nearest-neighbor algorithm that merged closely related sequences to remove PCR and sequencing errors. CDR3 sequences were aligned to IMGT reference sequences to assign V, D and J gene segments. For a sequence to be retained, at least a six-nucleotide match to both a V gene segment and a J gene segment was required. Rearrangements were classified as productive when the CDR3 lacked stop codons and remained in frame with V and J, and all other rearrangements were classified as non-productive. CDR3 was defined by IMGT convention, running from the second conserved V-encoded cysteine to the conserved J-encoded phenylalanine. The earlier analysis of 587 of the donors excluded sequences that lacked an unambiguous match to a single V gene segment. An earlier analysis of under 750 of the donors called V segments functional above 56.7% productive rearrangements and segregating when the between-donor standard deviation exceeded 5%. A statistical classification framework was developed to diagnose cytomegalovirus status using the catalog of TCR beta chain sequences. V and J gene assignment, in a later analysis, came from comparing TCR nucleotide sequences with IMGT/GENE-DB human TR gene sequences. In a later analysis, CDR3 sequences and most-parsimonious VDJ recombination scenarios were assigned using the TCRdist pipeline. In a later analysis, every TCR beta chain was defined by the combination of its CDR3 amino acid sequence and its V-gene family, and reads without a unique V-gene family were dropped. As a way to deal with suspected cross-contamination and a sequencing artifact, a later analysis dropped nearly 600 nucleotide sequences that were highly shared and had low generation probability. For each public chain, a later analysis derived a clonal expansion index from normalized ranks of inferred template counts within each repertoire. In a later analysis, generation probabilities were computed with a VDJ recombination model fitted to out-of-frame rearrangements, and the resulting probabilities were checked against IGoR. Hypergeometric tests were used in a later analysis to score TCR-TCR, TCR-HLA and TCR-CMV co-occurrence, with a repertoire-size bias correction applied to the TCR pairs. To estimate false discovery rates, a later analysis permuted the HLA or CMV assignments 20 times. A later analysis grouped co-occurring TCRs with DBSCAN, adding TCRdist sequence similarity when clustering within HLA-allele-positive subsets. Repertoires with fewer than 30,000 or more than 120,000 public chains were left out of co-occurrence clustering, as were five repertoires with anomalous nucleotide sharing. Entries here come from immuneACCESS through TCRdb and include only in-frame sequences with V and J called. Some clones fail to appear in such tables; in the studies checked, an unresolved V gene covers under half of the shortfall, and the cause of the remainder is unknown. V, J and clone size were drawn from that table, and D and trimming were deduced from the DNA. This sample is represented by about 190,000 clones; roughly 84% of them were singletons. The top ten clones comprise about 0.24% of the sample.

Source material: PBMCs. The rearranged segments are TRBV25-1 and TRBJ1-1, with TRBD1 tentatively as D gene (6 bases match). The TCR was taken from a boy between 10 and 17 years old in good health and CMV-seronegative. The nucleotide sequence reads TGTGCCAGCAGACAGGGAAGCACTGAAGCTTTCTTT. This is translated as CASRQGSTEAFF.